A selection of T cell receptor beta chains follows, all from one sample in a study of T cell repertoires in cytomegalovirus infection. Their target antigens are unknown. TCRdb used MiXCR to reprocess the reads, holding one entry per CDR3 protein. Found here are about a million distinct CDR3 sequences, about 33% of them singletons; the top ten hold around an eighth. The sample was cultured CD8+ T cells from PBMCs, taken from culture after CMV antigen stimulation. The source of these receptors is a human donor in good health (CMV status not recorded). Some clones in this sample may be carry-over from other donors' samples. Each CDR3 is given with its conserved first and last residue. Fields, in order: D gene, V gene, J gene, clone size, CDR3 DNA, CDR3 protein. D genes are given only for firm matches. Clone size is shown for a subset of rows, as once, few, many or a class of expanded clone.

>TRBD2|TRBV7-8|TRBJ2-5|.
TGTGCCAGCAGCTTCGGGACTAGCGGGGGGGAGTACCAAGAGACCCAGTACTTC
CASSFGTSGGEYQETQYF
>TRBD1|TRBV28|TRBJ1-4|.
TGTGCCAGCAGTGCCCACCGGGACAGGGTGGAAAAACTGTTTTTT
CASSAHRDRVEKLFF
>.|TRBV6-5|TRBJ2-7|.
TGTGCCAGCAGAACCAGACAGGGAGGGAACGAGCGGTACTTC
CASRTRQGGNERYF
>.|TRBV20-1|TRBJ2-7|.
TGCAGTGCTAGGGATCAGTTTCTCTCCTACGAGCAGTACTTC
CSARDQFLSYEQYF
>TRBD2|TRBV7-8|TRBJ2-7|many
TGTGCCAGCAGCTTAGGGGGAGCGGTAGCGGGGGGCCTCCTTCTCTACGAGCAGTACTTC
CASSLGGAVAGGLLLYEQYF
>.|TRBV27|TRBJ1-5|.
TGTGCCAGCAGTTCCTCCGAGGGGGACGCAAGTCAGCCCCAGCATTTT
CASSSSEGDASQPQHF
>.|TRBV19|TRBJ2-7|.
TGTGCCAGTAGTACGGCGGGGACCTCCTACGAGCAGTACTTC
CASSTAGTSYEQYF
>.|TRBV7-6|TRBJ2-7|many
TGTGCCAGCAGCTTAGCGCCTAGGGCAGAACACGAGCAGTACTTC
CASSLAPRAEHEQYF
>TRBD2|TRBV5-6|TRBJ2-1|.
TGTGCCAGCAGCTTGGCTAGAGCGGGGGGGAGGAATGAGCATTTCTTC
CASSLARAGGRNEHFF
>.|TRBV5-5|TRBJ2-3|.
TGTGCCAGCAGCTTGACTGGGGTAGATACGCAGTATTTT
CASSLTGVDTQYF
>.|TRBV6-5|TRBJ2-1|.
TGTGCCAGCAGCCACGACGACAATGAGCAGTTCTTC
CASSHDDNEQFF
>TRBD2|TRBV7-6|TRBJ2-1|many
TGTGCCAGCAGCCCAACTAGCGGGGCCAATGAGCAGTTCTTC
CASSPTSGANEQFF
>TRBD1|TRBV7-8|TRBJ1-5|.
TGTGCCAGCAGCCCAATGAGACAGGGGGCGATCAATCAGCCCCAGCATTTT
CASSPMRQGAINQPQHF
>TRBD2|TRBV11-2|TRBJ2-7|few
TGTGCCAGCAGCCCCCGGGAGGCATACGAGCAGTACTTC
CASSPREAYEQYF
>.|TRBV24-1|TRBJ2-3|.
TGTGCCACCAGTGATTCTACAGATAGCACAGATACGCAGTATTTT
CATSDSTDSTDTQYF
>.|TRBV10-3|TRBJ2-5|few
TGTGCCATCAGCCCCCGGCTAGGGCAGTCCGGGGAGACCCAGTACTTC
CAISPRLGQSGETQYF
>.|TRBV4-3|TRBJ2-3|few
TGCGCCAGCAGCCCCGAACAGGCAGGAGGAGATACGCAGTATTTT
CASSPEQAGGDTQYF
>TRBD2|TRBV4-2|TRBJ2-1|few
TGTGCCAGCAGCCATGAACTAGCGGGGGGAGGAAATGAGCAGTTCTTC
CASSHELAGGGNEQFF
>.|TRBV7-2|TRBJ1-2|many
TGTGCCAGCACCCCGAGGGAGATTATGTATGGCTACACCTTC
CASTPREIMYGYTF
>TRBD1|TRBV4-1|TRBJ1-1|.
TGCGCCAGCAGCCAAATGGAACAGGGGGAAGCTGAAGCTTTCTTT
CASSQMEQGEAEAFF
>TRBD1|TRBV27|TRBJ1-2|.
TGTGCCAGCAGACCGGGACAGGTTTCCTATGGCTACACCTTC
CASRPGQVSYGYTF
>TRBD1|TRBV7-7|TRBJ1-3|.
TGTGCTACCAGCCCGCGGGGCAGGGGGTCTTCTGGAAACACCATATATTTT
CATSPRGRGSSGNTIYF
>.|TRBV6-5|TRBJ1-1|.
TGTGCCAGCAGTTATTCGGCTGGGTTGGGCACTGAAGCTTTCTTT
CASSYSAGLGTEAFF
>.|TRBV5-5|TRBJ2-2|.
TGTGCCAGCAGCCCTTGGTGGACACAGAACACCGGGGAGCTGTTTTTT
CASSPWWTQNTGELFF
>TRBD1|TRBV7-6|TRBJ2-3|.
TGTGCCAGCAGCTCAGACAGGGCAGATACGCAGTATTTT
CASSSDRADTQYF
>.|TRBV6-2/TRBV6-3|TRBJ1-1|.
TGTGCCAGCAGTTACTCCAGGTTCTACACTGAAGCTTTCTTT
CASSYSRFYTEAFF
>.|TRBV7-6|TRBJ2-7|many
TGTGCCAGCAGCTTAGAGGCAGGAACAAGCTCCTACGAGCAGTACTTC
CASSLEAGTSSYEQYF
>.|TRBV7-9|TRBJ2-3|.
TGTGCTGCAGCCACAGATACGCAGTATTTT
CAAATDTQYF
>.|TRBV29-1|TRBJ1-1|few
TGCAGCGTGGGGGTCACTGAAGCTTTCTTT
CSVGVTEAFF
>.|TRBV28|TRBJ1-5|few
TGTGCCAGCAGTCCACTGGGTGGAGGACCCGGCGAGCCCCAGCATTTT
CASSPLGGGPGEPQHF
>TRBD1|TRBV7-9|TRBJ1-1|many
TGTGCCAGCAGCTTAGCAGGGGGCAGAGGTGAAGCTTTCTTT
CASSLAGGRGEAFF
>TRBD2|TRBV7-6|TRBJ2-5|many
TGTGCCAGCAGCTCCCCCGGGGGGGAAGGGGAGACCCAGTACTTC
CASSSPGGEGETQYF
>.|TRBV27|TRBJ2-1|.
TGTGCCAGCAGTTTAGTGGCGAAGAATGAGCAGTTCTTC
CASSLVAKNEQFF
>.|TRBV18|TRBJ2-1|few
TGTGCCAGCTCACCGGAGAAAGGGGTCAATGAGCAGTTCTTC
CASSPEKGVNEQFF
>TRBD2|TRBV3-1|TRBJ2-7|.
TGTGCCAGCAGCCAAACCGCCCCGGGGGGTTCCTACGAGCAGTACTTC
CASSQTAPGGSYEQYF
>.|TRBV27|TRBJ1-1|few
TGTGCCAGCAGTTTATACAGACAGGCAAACACTGAAGCTTTCTTT
CASSLYRQANTEAFF
>TRBD1|TRBV7-9|TRBJ2-5|few
TGTGCCAGCAGCGGGGACAGGGACCAAGAGACCCAGTACTTC
CASSGDRDQETQYF
>.|TRBV7-6|TRBJ1-2|many
TGTGCCAGCAGCTTATTAGAAGGGAGTGTCTATGGCTACACCTTC
CASSLLEGSVYGYTF
>.|TRBV7-2|TRBJ1-1|many
TGTGCCAGCAGCTTATTCTCTAGGGGCACTGAAGCTTTCTTT
CASSLFSRGTEAFF